What follows describes a single TCR beta chain. Profiled with immunoSEQ multiplex PCR; TCRdb holds only in-frame clones, not every one. The sample carries about 360,000 clones, 83% recorded once. Trimming left V 2 bases short and J 0 bases short, with 14 bases between. Germline CDR1 GTSNPN, CDR2 SVGIG (reference sequence). The length of the CDR3 is 16 residues. The data were obtained in a study of blood T cell repertoires in COVID-19. For the study at large: PBMCs, B-cell-depleted T cells, or T cells provided the cDNA or gDNA that made up the material.

The chain links TRBV30 to TRBJ1-5; a weak D match, TRBD1 (5 bases). The source of this sequence is a man between 25 and 39 years old with active or convalescent COVID-19. The source material was peripheral blood. The CDR3 sequence: CAWSSGGSLSNQPQHF. CDR3 coding DNA: TGTGCCTGGAGTTCTGGGGGGTCACTTAGCAATCAGCCCCAGCATTTT.